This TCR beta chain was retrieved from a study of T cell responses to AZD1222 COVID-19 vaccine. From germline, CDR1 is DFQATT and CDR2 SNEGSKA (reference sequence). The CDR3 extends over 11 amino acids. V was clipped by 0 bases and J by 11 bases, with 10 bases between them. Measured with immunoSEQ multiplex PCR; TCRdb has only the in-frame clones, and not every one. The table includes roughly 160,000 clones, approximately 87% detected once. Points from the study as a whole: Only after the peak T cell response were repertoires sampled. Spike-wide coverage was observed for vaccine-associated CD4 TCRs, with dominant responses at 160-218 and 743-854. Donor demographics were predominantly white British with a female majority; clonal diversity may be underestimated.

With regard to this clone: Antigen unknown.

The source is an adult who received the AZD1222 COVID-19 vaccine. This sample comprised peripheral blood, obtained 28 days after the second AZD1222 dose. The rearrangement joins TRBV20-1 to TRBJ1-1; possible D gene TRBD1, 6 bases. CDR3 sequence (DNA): TGCAGTGCTAGAGATCCAGGGGTGGCTTTCTTT. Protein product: CSARDPGVAFF.